This T cell receptor beta chain was observed in a study of naive and memory T cell subsets. The CDR3 runs 14 residues. Per the germline V gene, CDR1 is SQVTM and CDR2 is ANQGSEA. Trimming stripped 1 base from V and 6 bases from J, with 16 bases between. Findings and caveats of the study: Potentially, T cell activation and differentiation skew this RNA-based measurement.

An oligonucleotide containing a UMI was ligated to the 3' end of TCR cDNA. Whole blood, about 2.5 ml, came from adult healthy volunteers. Reverse transcription used DNase-treated unsorted total RNA, aiming for 1 to 1000 ng. This clonotype was observed many times. Its antigen is not known. Amplification of ligated cDNA took four PCR rounds with SP2 and nested alpha and beta constant primers. For blood and skin samples, reverse transcription used TCR alpha and beta constant primers. TCRdb analysed the 5' RACE reads with MiXCR anew, one entry per CDR3 protein. The repertoire holds 56,000 or so distinct CDR3 sequences, 7.6% seen once, with almost 10% in the top ten.

The receptor was isolated from a female donor in good health. This chain joins TRBV29-1 and TRBJ2-7; D is possibly TRBD2 (7 bases). CDR3 protein: CSVEGAGAPSEQYF. CDR3 bases: TGCAGCGTTGAAGGGGCGGGGGCGCCGAGCGAGCAGTACTTC.